The 19 T cell receptor beta chains below come from one sample, sequenced in a study of blood T cell repertoires in COVID-19. Profiled with immunoSEQ multiplex PCR; TCRdb holds only in-frame clones, not every one. The sample includes about 160,000 clones, around 86% of them seen just once. The sample comprised peripheral blood. The receptor set was obtained from a man between 65 and 80 years old who had recovered from COVID-19.

The chain joins TRBV3-1 (or the pseudogene TRBV3-2) to TRBJ2-5; D remains unclear. V lost 0 bases to trimming and J lost 0 bases, with 11 bases between them. In germline, CDR1 is LGHDT, CDR2 YNNKEL (reference sequence). The CDR3 loop spans 16 amino acids. The CDR3 sequence: CASSQDFTAYQETQYF. The CDR3 DNA reads TGTGCCAGCAGCCAAGATTTCACTGCGTACCAAGAGACCCAGTACTTC.

Notes on this clone: An end of the junction does not agree with germline; a read error may underlie this. The chain is built from TRBV6-2 or TRBV6-3 and TRBJ1-6; D possibly corresponds to TRBD1 (6 bases). This CDR3 is built from 20 residues. In germline, CDR1 is MNHEY, CDR2 SVGEGT. The CDR3 DNA is TGTGCCAGCAGTCACTCCGAACAGGGACCCGACATATTGGGGAATTCACCCCTCCACTTT. As protein: CASSHSEQGPDILGNSPLHF.

This chain links TRBV7-4 with TRBJ1-4; tentative D call: TRBD1 (5 bases). CDR3 length: 12 amino acids. Germline CDR1 is SGHVT and CDR2 is SQSDAQ. V gave up 8 bases and J gave up 11 bases, with 15 bases separating them. The CDR3 nucleotides are TGTGCCAGCTCACGGGGAGGGGAGAAACTGTTTTTT. As protein: CASSRGGEKLFF.

The chain joins TRBV6-5 to TRBJ2-5; possibly TRBD2 for D (6 bases). The CDR3 runs 12 residues. CDR1 MNHEY and CDR2 SVGAGI come from the germline V gene. The V gene lost 4 bases and the J gene lost 3 bases, with 6 bases spanning the gap. The CDR3 region has the DNA TGTGCCAGCAGTTGGGGGGAAGAGACCCAGTACTTC. Translating gives CASSWGEETQYF.

The V gene is TRBV3-1 (or the pseudogene TRBV3-2), the J gene TRBJ1-2; D might be TRBD1 (6 bases). The germline V gene encodes CDR1 LGHDT and CDR2 YNNKEL (reference sequence). Trimming took off 0 bases at V and 4 bases at J, with 12 bases between the two ends. The CDR3 sequence is 15 residues long. Here the CDR3 DNA reads TGTGCCAGCAGCCAAGATAGCGGGGGGCCCTATGGCTACACCTTC. Amino acids: CASSQDSGGPYGYTF.

This rearrangement joins TRBV7-6 to TRBJ2-3; weak D call: TRBD1 (5 bases). V lost 5 bases, J lost 2 bases, and 14 bases lay in between. The CDR3 loop spans 15 amino acids. Germline loops: CDR1 SGHVS, CDR2 FNYEAQ. The CDR3 loop reads CASSNRGANTDTQYF. Written as DNA, the CDR3 is TGTGCCAGCAGCAATCGTGGGGCCAACACAGATACGCAGTATTTT.

The V and J genes are TRBV10-1 and TRBJ2-7, with D possibly TRBD2 on 5 matching bases. This CDR3 has 13 amino acids. V dropped 1 base and J dropped 4 bases, with 8 bases sitting between them. Germline V gene data show CDR1 as WNHNN and CDR2 as SYGVQD (reference sequence). CDR3 loop: CASSEFEGYEQYF. CDR3 nucleotide sequence: TGCGCCAGCAGTGAGTTTGAGGGTTACGAGCAGTACTTC.

The chain combines TRBV2 with TRBJ1-4, with 9 bases fitting TRBD1. V trimming: 5 bases; J trimming: 8 bases; junction bases outside the gene matches: 6. The CDR3 sequence is 14 residues long. In germline, CDR1 is SNHLY, CDR2 FYNNEI. As DNA, the CDR3 is TGTGCCAGCAGTAGTTGGACAGGGGTCGAAAAACTGTTTTTT. Its protein is CASSSWTGVEKLFF.

The chain combines TRBV9 with TRBJ2-7; 7 bases match TRBD1. The germline V gene encodes CDR1 SGDLS and CDR2 YYNGEE. J was trimmed by 2 bases and V by 4 bases; bases with no gene match: 6. The CDR3 consists of 14 residues. The CDR3 sequence is CASSSGDSTYEQYF. In DNA form, the CDR3 reads TGTGCCAGCAGCTCTGGGGACAGCACCTACGAGCAGTACTTC.

The V gene is TRBV25-1, the J gene TRBJ2-1; 7 bases match TRBD2. The CDR3 sequence is 16 residues long. J was trimmed by 2 bases and V by 3 bases; bases with no gene match: 7. The germline V gene has CDR1 MGHDK and CDR2 SYGVNS. The CDR3 here is CASSDLGREPYNEQFF. The CDR3 coding sequence is TGTGCCAGCAGTGACCTAGGGCGGGAGCCCTACAATGAGCAGTTCTTC.

Comments on this clone: This same CDR3 is encoded by further DNA sequences in the sample. The V gene is TRBV6-5, the J gene TRBJ1-5; 11 bases align to TRBD1. Germline loops: CDR1 MNHEY, CDR2 SVGAGI. With V trimmed by 2 bases and J by 4 bases, 1 base remained unmatched. The CDR3 totals 15 residues. The DNA for the CDR3 is TGTGCCAGCAGTTACGGGACAGGGGGAAATCAGCCCCAGCATTTT. It translates to CASSYGTGGNQPQHF.

The genes are TRBV5-1 and TRBJ2-3; 9 nucleotides align to TRBD1. The V and J ends lost 2 bases and 2 bases, in that order; junction bases with no gene match: 3. The CDR3 length is 15 residues. CDR1 and CDR2 (germline): SGHRS, YFSETQ. This CDR3 is CASSFGTGTTDTQYF. The CDR3 region has the DNA TGCGCCAGCAGCTTCGGGACAGGGACCACAGATACGCAGTATTTT.

This CDR3 is CASSTPGQGTNEQFF. As DNA, the CDR3 is TGTGCCAGCAGCACCCCGGGACAGGGAACCAATGAGCAGTTCTTC. The chain combines TRBV5-4 with TRBJ2-1, with 9 bases aligning to TRBD1. V gave up 4 bases and J gave up 6 bases; unmatched junction bases: 8. This CDR3 region has 15 residues. Per germline, CDR1 SGHNT and CDR2 YYREEE (reference sequence).

V and J are TRBV5-1 and TRBJ1-1, with a tentative D call TRBD1 (6 bases). This CDR3 has 15 residues. CDR1 is SGHRS, CDR2 YFSETQ, per germline. The V end was cut by 3 bases, the J end by 1 base, with 13 bases between. In DNA, the CDR3 is TGCGCCAGCAGCTCCACAGGGATGGCGAACACTGAAGCTTTCTTT. Its translation: CASSSTGMANTEAFF.

The J gene is TRBJ2-2, the V gene TRBV15; TRBD2 is a possible D gene (6 bases). This CDR3 region has 16 residues. V was trimmed by 1 base and J by 3 bases, leaving 12 bases between them. Germline V gene lookup returns CDR1 LNHNV and CDR2 YYDKDF (reference sequence). CDR3 sequence reads: CATSRGLDWDTGELFF. Here the CDR3 DNA reads TGTGCCACCAGCAGAGGACTAGATTGGGACACCGGGGAGCTGTTTTTT.

The chain recombines TRBV6-5 with TRBJ1-6, with 7 bases that match TRBD1. With 6 bases clipped from V and 7 bases from J, the junction kept 6 bases outside the gene matches. CDR1 MNHEY and CDR2 SVGAGI come from the germline V gene. CDR3 length: 14 residues. The CDR3 protein is CASSPTGMNSPLHF. The CDR3, as DNA: TGTGCCAGCAGCCCGACAGGGATGAATTCACCCCTCCACTTT.

V usage is TRBV7-6 and J usage is TRBJ2-3; TRBD2 matches 11 bases. Trimming took 5 bases from V and 2 from J; bases not matched to a gene: 3. The germline gives CDR1 SGHVS, CDR2 FNYEAQ. The length of the CDR3 is 15 residues. CDR3 DNA sequence: TGTGCCAGCAGCCGGGGACTAGCGGTCACAGATACGCAGTATTTT. Residues: CASSRGLAVTDTQYF.

The chain joins TRBV15 to TRBJ2-7; 9 bases fit TRBD2. Per germline, CDR1 LNHNV and CDR2 YYDKDF (reference sequence). This CDR3 has 15 amino acids. V lost 0 bases, J lost 2 bases, and 2 bases stayed unmatched. The CDR3, as DNA: TGTGCCACCAGCAGAGAACTAGCGGGCCCCTACGAGCAGTACTTC. This sequence encodes CATSRELAGPYEQYF.

The chain carries TRBV6-5 and TRBJ2-7; weak D call: TRBD1 (6 bases). Germline CDR1 MNHEY, CDR2 SVGAGI. The CDR3 has 13 residues. Trimming left V 5 bases short and J 2 bases short, with 10 bases between. CDR3: CASSTRQAYEQYF. The CDR3 nucleotides read TGTGCCAGCAGTACCCGACAGGCCTACGAGCAGTACTTC.